Sequencing of this TCR beta chain was carried out in a study of blood T cell repertoires in COVID-19. Study summary: There were acute and convalescent COVID-19 samples, and they came from the United States, Italy and Spain. PBMCs, B-cell-depleted T cells, or T cells provided the cDNA or gDNA that made up the material.

Between the trimmed V and J ends, which lost 8 bases and 3 bases, there was a span of 13 bases. CDR3 length equals 13 residues. CDR1 MNHEY and CDR2 SVGAGI come from the germline V gene. As processed by the authors: The authors estimated nucleated cell counts from reference gene primer amplification. The protocol was immunoSEQ multiplex PCR, while the TCRdb copy is restricted to in-frame clones and leaves out a portion. The V and J calls and clone size come from that table; D and trimming were worked out from the DNA. The sample includes about 250,000 clones, over 80% of them seen just once. The sequence was collected from an older woman with active or convalescent COVID-19. The chain uses TRBV6-5 and TRBJ1-1, with D maybe TRBD1 (5 bases). The sample taken for sequencing was peripheral blood. In DNA, the CDR3 is TGTGCCAGCCCGTGGGGCAGGGACACTGAAGCTTTCTTT. Translation gives CASPWGRDTEAFF.